The clone carrying this T cell receptor beta chain occurred many times. This sample is part of a study of tumor-infiltrating lymphocytes in oesophageal squamous cell carcinoma. Losses at the gene ends were 1 base for V and 3 bases for J; bases not matched to a gene: 11. The V gene's germline CDR1 is SGHAT and CDR2 FQNNGV. CDR3 length: 17 amino acids. TCRdb independently ran MiXCR on the PCR reads; one entry per CDR3 protein. This sample carries roughly 21,000 distinct CDR3 sequences, 30% to 40% of them seen once, and the ten largest clones take roughly two fifths. The sequence came from a male donor with esophageal squamous cell carcinoma. The chain is built from TRBV11-2 and TRBJ2-7, with 8 bases fitting TRBD1. Sequenced input: esophageal tumor tissue. The CDR3 bases are TGTGCCAGCAGCTTAGTCGGGACAGGAGGGATTTACTACGAGCAGTACTTC. Translating it yields CASSLVGTGGIYYEQYF.